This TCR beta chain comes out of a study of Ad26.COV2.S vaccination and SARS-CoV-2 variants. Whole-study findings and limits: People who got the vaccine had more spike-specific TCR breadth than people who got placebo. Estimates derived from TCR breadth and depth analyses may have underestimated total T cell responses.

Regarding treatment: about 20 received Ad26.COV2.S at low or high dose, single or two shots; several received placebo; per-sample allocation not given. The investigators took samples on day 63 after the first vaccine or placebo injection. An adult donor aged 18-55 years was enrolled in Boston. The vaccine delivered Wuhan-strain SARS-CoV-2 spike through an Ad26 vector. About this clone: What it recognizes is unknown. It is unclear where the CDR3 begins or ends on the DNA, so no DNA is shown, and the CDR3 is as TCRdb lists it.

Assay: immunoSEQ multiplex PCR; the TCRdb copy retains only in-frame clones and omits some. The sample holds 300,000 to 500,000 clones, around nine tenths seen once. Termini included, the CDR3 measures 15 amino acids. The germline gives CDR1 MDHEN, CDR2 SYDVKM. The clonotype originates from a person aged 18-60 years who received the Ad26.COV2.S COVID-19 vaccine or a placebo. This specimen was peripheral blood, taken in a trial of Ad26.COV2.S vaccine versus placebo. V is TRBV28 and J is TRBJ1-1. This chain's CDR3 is CASIGVGRGIGVTFF.